Given below is one T cell receptor (beta chain) in context. Germline V gene data show CDR1 as SGHRS and CDR2 as YFSETQ. The CDR3 extends over 15 amino acids. V was pared by 1 base and J by 1 base, with 4 bases of the junction left unmatched. Repertoires were generated with immunoSEQ multiplex PCR, while TCRdb's copy carries only in-frame clones and drops some. The table records tens of thousands of clones, less than 95% of them present only once. The sample originates from a study of blood T cell repertoires in COVID-19. Material: peripheral blood. This rearrangement joins TRBV5-1 to TRBJ2-7; TRBD1 agrees at 8 bases. The TCR originated in a man between 65 and 85 years old with active COVID-19. The CDR3, as DNA: TGCGCCAGCAGCTTGACTGGGACAGGTTCCTACGAGCAGTACTTC. Encoded protein: CASSLTGTGSYEQYF.